The rows below give T cell receptor beta chains drawn from one sample of a study of cytomegalovirus exposure and HLA in healthy donors. TCRdb's table, derived via immunoSEQ multiplex PCR, lists solely in-frame clones and lacks some. The sample has roughly 60,000 clones; about 91% are singletons. Sequenced: PBMCs. The receptor source for this set is a woman aged 18 to 35 in good health and CMV-seronegative. Both conserved end residues are trimmed from each CDR3. The order of the fields is J gene, V gene, CDR3 protein.

TRBJ1-1 TRBV28 ASSEKPYTEAF
TRBJ2-1 TRBV29-1 SVDGTGDEQF
TRBJ1-1 TRBV11-2 ASSQGLMNTEAF
TRBJ2-6 TRBV11-2 ASSSHPFGLRSGANVLT
TRBJ2-7 TRBV13 ASSLSLAGEQY
TRBJ2-6 TRBV11-3 ASSHGTAKIGANVLT
TRBJ1-1 TRBV28 ASRGGWGLEAF
TRBJ2-2 TRBV19 ASSIAGTGELF
TRBJ2-7 TRBV27 ASSRLAGSSYEQY
TRBJ1-5 TRBV9 ASSVGSGAGQPQH
TRBJ1-1 TRBV19 ASTRPAGGNTEAF
TRBJ1-1 TRBV6-1 ASSVPGQKNTEAF
TRBJ1-4 TRBV2 AAGVRFQDDRRGEKLF
TRBJ1-6 TRBV6-1 ASSPRSYNSPLH
TRBJ1-4 TRBV5-1 ASSLGGTGTNEKLF
TRBJ1-4 TRBV19 ATAPTTNEKLF
TRBJ1-5 TRBV6-6 ASSIQGGSNQPQH
TRBJ2-3 TRBV4-3 ASSQEYVASGTDTQY
TRBJ1-2 TRBV18 ASSTGANYGYT
TRBJ1-5 TRBV27 ASSRQVGQPQH
TRBJ1-5 TRBV6-7 ASRQGARGNQPQH
TRBJ1-4 TRBV11-2 ASSLGLRGQENEKLF
TRBJ2-3 TRBV5-1 ASSLNPGQGISDTQY
TRBJ2-5 TRBV11-2 ASSQGPYQETQY
TRBJ2-7 TRBV25-1 ASSRGGYGSSYEQY
TRBJ2-7 TRBV30 AWTSGRLGEQY
TRBJ1-5 TRBV6-1 ASSEVAEGSYLGNQPQH
TRBJ1-5 TRBV7-8 ASSQGWGEQGDQPQH
TRBJ2-1 TRBV9 ASSVDLAGIEQF
TRBJ1-1 TRBV11-1 ASSPDRVEAF
TRBJ1-2 TRBV5-6 ASSLWGTGVGYGYT
TRBJ1-1 TRBV7-9 ASSSGQGMNTEAF
TRBJ2-1 TRBV10-3 AISVGKNEQF
TRBJ1-1 TRBV5-1 ASSPHQVSNRGNTEAF
TRBJ2-2 TRBV28 ASSPPRGGAGELF
TRBJ2-1 TRBV9 ASSVQGKDYNEQF
TRBJ2-7 TRBV7-9 ASSPPFGVIEQY
TRBJ1-5 TRBV28 ASSFRDSRRNQPQH
TRBJ1-5 TRBV30 AWSVWGVSNQPQH